This T cell receptor beta chain originates from a study of T cell repertoires in cytomegalovirus infection. This clonotype was counted a few times. The antigen remains undetermined. The CDR3 totals 16 residues. Germline CDR1 is MDHEN and CDR2 is SYDVKM. V shed 4 bases and J shed 5 bases, with 20 bases lying between them. TCRdb re-derived calls from the reads in MiXCR, one entry per CDR3 protein. The sample has fewer than 200,000 distinct CDR3 sequences; about 15% are singletons. Study findings and constraints: The ex vivo response was dominated by HLA-C-restricted CMV-specific TCR beta clonotypes. Summed frequency of shared TCR beta families picked out CMV carriers who also had the relevant HLA.

The J gene is TRBJ1-2, the V gene TRBV28; D is unresolved. The clonotype was recovered from a human donor in good health (CMV status not recorded). Some clones in this sample may be carry-over from other donors' samples. Sequencing was done on a sample of PBMCs. The CDR3 here is CASSSPRAPLRYGYTF. The CDR3 coding sequence is TGTGCCAGCAGTTCCCCAAGGGCCCCCCTACGGTATGGCTACACCTTC.